The 17 T cell receptor beta chains presented below share a single source sample, sequenced in a study of cytomegalovirus exposure and HLA in healthy donors. Using immunoSEQ multiplex PCR, the repertoire was profiled, and TCRdb retains in-frame clones only, with some absent. Here the sample spans 60,000 to 80,000 clones, around four fifths being singletons. Sample: PBMCs. These receptors all come from a man aged 25 to 45 in good health and CMV-seronegative.

This clone appeared a few times. The chain joins TRBV27 to TRBJ2-7; the match to TRBD1 covers 10 bases. Germline lookup yields CDR1 MNHEY and CDR2 SMNVEV (reference sequence). The J segment lost 3 bases and the V segment lost 3 bases, leaving 5 bases of the junction unmatched. The CDR3 loop spans 15 amino acids. The CDR3 nucleotides are TGTGCCAGCAGTTTCCACGGGACAGGGGTCTACGAGCAGTACTTC. It specifies CASSFHGTGVYEQYF.

This clone was picked up one time. This chain uses TRBV12-2 with TRBJ2-3; the D call in the table, TRBD1, was not verified against the DNA. TRBV12-2 constitutes a pseudogene. The CDR3 consists of 16 residues. The CDR3 DNA reads as TGTGCAAGTCGCCACTACAGGGTTGGGGTCACAGATACGCAGTATTTT. Protein: CASRHYRVGVTDTQYF.

The V gene is TRBV5-1, the J gene TRBJ2-3; 9 bases are a match to TRBD1. V lost 4 bases, J lost 6 bases, and 12 bases stayed unmatched. Germline loops: CDR1 SGHRS, CDR2 YFSETQ. This CDR3 comprises 16 residues. The DNA for the CDR3 is TGCGCCAGCAGCCCAACGCTTACAGGGGGCGCGGATACGCAGTATTTT. Translating gives CASSPTLTGGADTQYF.

The chain employs TRBV10-3 and TRBJ1-3, with D maybe TRBD1 (6 bases). Germline V gene data show CDR1 as ENHRY and CDR2 as SYGVKD. This CDR3 is built from 13 residues. The V end was cut by 8 bases, the J end by 0 bases, with 8 bases between. Here the CDR3 reads CAIGDNSGNTIYF. The CDR3 nucleotides are TGTGCCATCGGGGACAACTCTGGAAACACCATATATTTT.

The chain recombines TRBV19 with TRBJ2-2; TRBD2 aligns across 7 bases. The V gene's germline CDR1 is LNHDA and CDR2 SQIVND (reference sequence). Trimming took 7 bases from V and 5 from J; bases not matched to a gene: 13. The CDR3 is made up of 16 amino acids. In nucleotides, the CDR3 is TGTGCCAGTAAAACCTCGGGCGGGAGTGGTACCGGGGAGCTGTTTTTT. Its translation: CASKTSGGSGTGELFF.

The chain links TRBV28 to TRBJ1-6; 9 bases line up with TRBD1. The trim removed 11 bases at V and 5 bases at J, leaving 10 bases unmatched. The germline V gene has CDR1 MDHEN and CDR2 SYDVKM. The CDR3 totals 15 residues. CDR3 nucleotides: TGTGCCTTAAGACAGGGGGGTTACAATAATTCACCCCTCCACTTT. It codes for CALRQGGYNNSPLHF.

This clone was picked up one time. The gene calls are TRBV11-2 and TRBJ2-1, with TRBD1 as a possible D gene (5 bases). Trimming took 5 bases from V and 0 from J, leaving 8 bases between them. The germline gives CDR1 SGHAT, CDR2 FQNNGV. The CDR3 contains 14 residues. CDR3 bases: TGTGCCAGCAGCGCGGACAACTCCTACAATGAGCAGTTCTTC. Its protein is CASSADNSYNEQFF. The whole variable domain, remainder taken from reference TRBV11-2 and TRBJ2-1, is EAGVAQSPRYKIIEKRQSVAFWCNPISGHATLYWYQQILGQGPKLLIQFQNNGVVDDSQLPKDRFSAERLKGVDSTLKIQPAKLEDSAVYLCASSADNSYNEQFFGPGTRLTVL.

The V call is TRBV6-1, the J call TRBJ2-7; D remains ambiguous. CDR3 length: 13 residues. Between the trimmed V and J ends, which lost 2 bases and 2 bases, there was a span of 7 bases. Germline CDR1 is MNHNS and CDR2 is SASEGT. In DNA, the CDR3 is TGTGCCAGCAGTGAATCGAACACCTACGAGCAGTACTTC. This encodes CASSESNTYEQYF.

The genes are TRBV5-5 and TRBJ1-2; maybe TRBD1 (6 bases). The V end was cut by 4 bases, the J end by 4 bases, with 23 bases between. CDR1 is SGHKS, CDR2 YYEKEE, per germline (reference sequence). CDR3 length equals 17 residues. The CDR3 here is CASSLSWGDRSGYGYTF. The CDR3, as DNA: TGTGCCAGCAGCCTGTCCTGGGGCGACAGGTCGGGCTATGGCTACACCTTC.

The J gene is TRBJ2-5, the V gene TRBV27; 9 bases fit TRBD1. The CDR3 runs to 15 residues. Looked up from germline, CDR1 is MNHEY and CDR2 is SMNVEV (reference sequence). J gave up 5 bases and V 7 bases, and 11 bases lay outside the gene matches. This CDR3 reads CASKGTGRRGETQYF. The CDR3 region has the DNA TGTGCCAGCAAGGGGACAGGGCGGAGAGGGGAGACCCAGTACTTC.

The CDR3 region has the DNA TGTGCCAGCGGGGAGCGGGGGGCAGTCGAGACCCAGTACTTC. Translated, it gives CASGERGAVETQYF. V usage is TRBV25-1 and J usage is TRBJ2-5; 9 nucleotides match TRBD2. Germline V gene data show CDR1 as MGHDK and CDR2 as SYGVNS. This CDR3 has 14 amino acids. V shed 8 bases and J 5 bases; nucleotides not matched to a gene: 9.

The gene calls are TRBV5-5 and TRBJ2-2; 9 bases are a match to TRBD2. The V gene end was trimmed by 3 bases and the J gene end by 7 bases; junction bases not matched to a gene: 13. The CDR3 spans 17 residues. CDR1 and CDR2 (germline): SGHKS, YYEKEE (reference sequence). The CDR3: CASSSQASGGTGGELFF. CDR3 nucleotides: TGTGCCAGCAGCTCTCAAGCCAGCGGGGGGACCGGCGGGGAGCTGTTTTTT.

The rearrangement joins TRBV7-3 to TRBJ2-1; 7 bases fit TRBD1. Trimming cost V 2 bases and J 0 bases; bases outside gene matches: 1. The CDR3 totals 15 residues. The germline V gene has CDR1 SGHTA and CDR2 FQGTGA. DNA of the CDR3: TGTGCCAGCAGCTTATACAGGGGCTCCTACAATGAGCAGTTCTTC. This sequence encodes CASSLYRGSYNEQFF. The full variable domain, with the rest looked up from reference TRBV7-3 and TRBJ2-1, is GAGVSQTPSNKVTEKGKYVELRCDPISGHTALYWYRQSLGQGPEFLIYFQGTGAADDSGLPNDRFFAVRPEGSVSTLKIQRTERGDSAVYLCASSLYRGSYNEQFFGPGTRLTVL.

The chain combines TRBV11-2 with TRBJ2-3; 8 nucleotides match TRBD2. V lost 4 bases, J lost 5 bases, and 14 bases stayed unmatched. The CDR3 totals 17 residues. Germline V gene sequence: CDR1 SGHAT, CDR2 FQNNGV. CDR3 sequence: CASSSAGLERGRDTQYF. In nucleotides, the CDR3 is TGTGCCAGCAGCTCCGCGGGACTAGAGCGGGGGAGAGATACGCAGTATTTT.

The chain links TRBV7-6 to TRBJ1-2, with D hard to call. This CDR3 region has 16 residues. The ends were cut back, 5 bases at V and 4 bases at J, with 20 bases in the middle. From germline, CDR1 is SGHVS and CDR2 FNYEAQ. The CDR3 is CASSHGRSRKTYGYTF. The CDR3, as DNA: TGTGCCAGCAGCCATGGGCGATCTCGAAAGACCTATGGCTACACCTTC.

The chain combines TRBV5-1 with TRBJ1-2; tentatively, D is TRBD1 (6 bases). There are 14 residues in the CDR3. Germline V gene data show CDR1 as SGHRS and CDR2 as YFSETQ. V lost 3 bases, J lost 1 base, and 10 bases lay in between. CDR3 amino acids: CASSWDTVNYGYTF. The CDR3 DNA reads as TGCGCCAGCAGCTGGGACACAGTTAACTATGGCTACACCTTC.

V and J are TRBV2 and TRBJ1-5; D gene uncertain. The CDR3 length is 15 residues. The germline V gene has CDR1 SNHLY and CDR2 FYNNEI. Trimming took 2 bases from V and 0 from J, leaving 8 bases between them. This chain's CDR3 is CASSEWQVSNQPQHF. CDR3 DNA: TGTGCCAGCAGTGAATGGCAGGTTAGCAATCAGCCCCAGCATTTT.